The 7 T cell receptor beta chains presented below share a single source sample, sequenced in a study of identical twins. TCRdb recomputed calls from the 5' RACE reads with MiXCR, one row per CDR3 protein. The sample includes approximately 700,000 distinct CDR3 sequences, roughly 20% of them seen just once. The same specimen was also included in a second study, on T cells expressing NK-cell markers.

Sequenced sample: PBMCs. These receptors all come from a woman in her late teens or twenties in good health.

The V gene is TRBV29-1, the J gene TRBJ1-1; D is ambiguous. Trimming shortened V by 7 bases and J by 5 bases, and 17 bases separated the two germline ends. Per germline, CDR1 SQVTM and CDR2 ANQGSEA. The CDR3 has 13 residues. For the CDR3, the DNA is TGCAGCGCTACGGGTCCAATTATAACTGAAGCTTTCTTT. It encodes CSATGPIITEAFF.

V gene TRBV27 combines with J gene TRBJ2-1; D gene unclear. This CDR3 is built from 13 residues. Trimming removed 2 bases at V and 8 bases at J, with 10 bases between. The germline gives CDR1 MNHEY, CDR2 SMNVEV (reference sequence). The CDR3 region is CASSLRVGDEQFF. In DNA, the CDR3 is TGTGCCAGCAGTTTACGCGTCGGCGATGAGCAGTTCTTC.

This rearrangement joins TRBV2 to TRBJ2-7; maybe TRBD2 (5 bases). The germline CDR1 and CDR2 sequences are SNHLY and FYNNEI. The CDR3 runs to 14 residues. The V and J ends lost 1 base and 6 bases respectively, with 13 bases between them. The CDR3 DNA is TGTGCCAGCAGTGAAGACGGAGGCTTTTCCGAGCAGTACTTC. This gives the protein CASSEDGGFSEQYF.

This chain connects TRBV18 to TRBJ2-2; D perhaps matches TRBD2 (5 bases). Germline CDR1 and CDR2: KGHSH and LQKENI. The CDR3 runs 14 residues. Trimming removed 3 bases from V and 2 bases from J, with 7 bases in between. The CDR3: CASSPSANTGELFF. The CDR3 DNA follows: TGTGCCAGCTCACCTAGCGCCAACACCGGGGAGCTGTTTTTT.

This clonotype occurred a few times. The DNA of the CDR3 is TGTGCCAGCAGTTTCTCTCGGACAGGCTATGGCTACACCTTC. Translation gives CASSFSRTGYGYTF. The chain uses TRBV27 and TRBJ1-2; 7 bases fit TRBD1. This CDR3 is 14 amino acids long. V shed 3 bases and J 4 bases; nucleotides not matched to a gene: 5. Germline CDR1 is MNHEY and CDR2 is SMNVEV (reference sequence).

This chain connects TRBV15 to TRBJ2-1, with TRBD2 matching 9 bases. The CDR3 length is 16 residues. CDR1 is LNHNV, CDR2 YYDKDF, per germline (reference sequence). The junction had 13 bases not matched to a gene; V was cut back by 4 bases and J by 9 bases. The CDR3 spells CATSTLLAGVGSEQFF. CDR3 coding DNA: TGTGCCACCAGCACCTTATTAGCGGGAGTCGGTAGTGAGCAGTTCTTC. Looking up the rest from reference TRBV15 and TRBJ2-1 gives the full variable domain: DAMVIQNPRYQVTQFGKPVTLSCSQTLNHNVMYWYQQKSSQAPKLLFHYYDKDFNNEADTPDNFQSRRPNTSFCFLDIRSPGLGDTAMYLCATSTLLAGVGSEQFFGPGTRLTVL.

The CDR3 DNA reads TGTGCCAGCAGTTACTCGATAGGCCCCTACGAGCAGTACTTC. This codes for CASSYSIGPYEQYF. This sequence joins TRBV6-5 and TRBJ2-7; the D is unclear. Germline V gene data show CDR1 as MNHEY and CDR2 as SVGAGI. CDR3 length: 14 amino acids. V was clipped by 0 bases and J by 2 bases, with 8 bases between them.